The 5 T cell receptor beta chains given below trace back to one sample, sequenced in a study of cytomegalovirus exposure and HLA in healthy donors. Researchers ran the PCR with 60 Vbeta and 13 Jbeta primers. The method was immunoSEQ multiplex PCR; TCRdb's version includes in-frame clones alone and lacks a portion of them. Of about 160,000 clones detected, around 80% appear once; the ten largest clones hold 4% to 5%. The specimen sequenced was PBMCs. The receptors were gathered from a man aged 25 to 45 in good health and CMV-seronegative.

In nucleotides, the CDR3 is TGTGCCAGCAGCTTCGACAGGGGTTTTTCACCCCTCCACTTT. This translates into CASSFDRGFSPLHF. The chain joins TRBV5-4 to TRBJ1-6; TRBD1 agrees at 8 bases. The CDR3 is made up of 14 amino acids. Losses at the gene ends were 2 bases for V and 9 bases for J; bases not matched to a gene: 4. The V gene's germline CDR1 is SGHNT and CDR2 YYREEE (reference sequence).

This clone appeared a single time. V usage is TRBV10-3 and J usage is TRBJ2-5, with 8 bases matching TRBD1. The ends lost 1 base at V and 3 bases at J; junction bases unmatched: 10. The CDR3 consists of 17 residues. The germline CDR1 and CDR2 sequences are ENHRY and SYGVKD. The CDR3 DNA reads as TGTGCCATCAGTGAGTTCGCGACAGGGGTTGTGGAAGAGACCCAGTACTTC. Protein: CAISEFATGVVEETQYF.

This clone has a single count. The chain recombines TRBV14 with TRBJ1-3; no reliable D call. The germline V gene has CDR1 SGHDN and CDR2 FVKESK. This CDR3 is 15 amino acids long. The V and J ends lost 2 bases and 8 bases respectively, with 16 bases between them. The DNA of the CDR3 is TGTGCCAGCAGCCAATATCCGGGTTTGGGTGACACCATATATTTT. It codes for CASSQYPGLGDTIYF.

The gene calls are TRBV7-9 and TRBJ1-3; D call uncertain. Trimming left V 4 bases short and J 0 bases short, with 13 bases between. Germline V gene sequence: CDR1 SEHNR, CDR2 FQNEAQ (reference sequence). This CDR3 comprises 16 residues. Here the CDR3 reads CASSSTSFGSGNTIYF. The CDR3 DNA reads TGTGCCAGCAGCTCGACTTCGTTTGGCTCTGGAAACACCATATATTTT.

CDR3 residues: CASGLSSGIYEQYF. In nucleotides, the CDR3 is TGTGCCAGCGGATTGAGTAGCGGAATTTACGAGCAGTACTTC. The chain carries TRBV5-5 and TRBJ2-7; weak D call: TRBD2 (6 bases). Trimming shortened V by 7 bases and J by 4 bases, and 18 bases separated the two germline ends. The CDR3 is made up of 14 amino acids. CDR1 and CDR2 (germline): SGHKS, YYEKEE (reference sequence).